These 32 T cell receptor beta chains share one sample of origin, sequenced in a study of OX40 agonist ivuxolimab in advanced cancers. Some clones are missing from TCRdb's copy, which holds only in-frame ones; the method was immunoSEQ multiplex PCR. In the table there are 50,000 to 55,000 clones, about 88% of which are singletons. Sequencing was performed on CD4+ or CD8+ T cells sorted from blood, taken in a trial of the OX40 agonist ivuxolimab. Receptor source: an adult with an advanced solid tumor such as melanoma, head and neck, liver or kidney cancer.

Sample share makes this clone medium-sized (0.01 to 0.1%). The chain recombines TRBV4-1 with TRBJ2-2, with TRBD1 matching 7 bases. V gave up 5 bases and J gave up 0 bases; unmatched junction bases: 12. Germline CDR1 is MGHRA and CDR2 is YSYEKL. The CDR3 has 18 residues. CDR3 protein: CASSTQTTGTANTGELFF. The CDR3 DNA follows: TGCGCCAGCAGCACCCAGACGACCGGGACAGCGAACACCGGGGAGCTGTTTTTT.

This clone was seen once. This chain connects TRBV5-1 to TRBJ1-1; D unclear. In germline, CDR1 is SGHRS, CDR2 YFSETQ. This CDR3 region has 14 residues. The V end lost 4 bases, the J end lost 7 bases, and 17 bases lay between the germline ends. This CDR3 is CASSLGLFAYEAFF. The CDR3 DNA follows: TGCGCCAGCAGCCTAGGATTGTTCGCCTATGAAGCTTTCTTT.

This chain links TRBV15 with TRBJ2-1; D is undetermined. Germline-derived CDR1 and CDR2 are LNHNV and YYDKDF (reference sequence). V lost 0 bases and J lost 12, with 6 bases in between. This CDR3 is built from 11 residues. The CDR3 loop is CATSRDGVQFF. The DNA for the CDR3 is TGTGCCACCAGCAGAGATGGAGTGCAGTTCTTC.

CDR3 in DNA: TGTGCCAGCAGCGTAAGTTCCCACCTGGAGACCCAGTACTTC. It encodes CASSVSSHLETQYF. The chain recombines TRBV9 with TRBJ2-5; no definite D call. Trimming removed 1 base from V and 5 bases from J, with 12 bases in between. This CDR3 is 14 amino acids long. Per germline, CDR1 SGDLS and CDR2 YYNGEE.

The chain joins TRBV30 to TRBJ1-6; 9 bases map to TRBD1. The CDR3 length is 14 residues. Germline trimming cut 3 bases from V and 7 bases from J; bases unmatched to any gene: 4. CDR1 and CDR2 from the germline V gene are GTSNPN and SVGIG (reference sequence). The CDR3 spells CAWRRDRENSPLHF. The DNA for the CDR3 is TGTGCCTGGAGGCGGGACAGGGAGAATTCACCCCTCCACTTT.

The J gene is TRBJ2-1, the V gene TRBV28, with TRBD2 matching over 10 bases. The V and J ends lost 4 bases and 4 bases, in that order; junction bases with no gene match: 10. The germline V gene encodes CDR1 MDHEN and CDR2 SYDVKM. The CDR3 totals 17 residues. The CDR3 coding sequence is TGTGCCAGCAGTTCTGGTCGCTTAGCGGGGGGTTACAATGAGCAGTTCTTC. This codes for CASSSGRLAGGYNEQFF.

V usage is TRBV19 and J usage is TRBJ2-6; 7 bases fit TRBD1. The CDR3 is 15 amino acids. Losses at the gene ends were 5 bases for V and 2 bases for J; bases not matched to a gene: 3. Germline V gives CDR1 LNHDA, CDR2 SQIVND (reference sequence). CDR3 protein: CASSPGQTGANVLTF. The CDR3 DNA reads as TGTGCCAGTAGTCCGGGACAGACTGGGGCCAACGTCCTGACTTTC.

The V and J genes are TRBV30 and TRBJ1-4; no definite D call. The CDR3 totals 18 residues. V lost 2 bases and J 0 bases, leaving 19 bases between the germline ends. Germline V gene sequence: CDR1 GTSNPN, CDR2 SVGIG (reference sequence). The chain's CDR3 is CAWSPKSGRPPTNEKLFF. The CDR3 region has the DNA TGTGCCTGGAGTCCCAAATCGGGCAGGCCCCCAACTAATGAAAAACTGTTTTTT.

The CDR3 DNA is TGCGCCAGCAGCGAGGACTCTCTCCGGGAGCAGTACTTC. It specifies CASSEDSLREQYF. This chain joins TRBV5-1 and TRBJ2-7; tentative D call: TRBD2 (5 bases). Trimming shortened V by 4 bases and J by 7 bases, and 15 bases separated the two germline ends. Germline lookup yields CDR1 SGHRS and CDR2 YFSETQ. There are 13 residues in the CDR3.

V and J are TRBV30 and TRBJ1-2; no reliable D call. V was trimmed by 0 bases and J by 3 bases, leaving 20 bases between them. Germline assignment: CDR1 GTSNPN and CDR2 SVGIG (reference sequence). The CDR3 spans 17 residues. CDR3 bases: TGTGCCTGGAGTGTATACGGACTGACAAGCTGGGACTATGGCTACACCTTC. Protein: CAWSVYGLTSWDYGYTF.

CDR3 in amino acids: CSVPFGGRYNEQFF. In nucleotides, the CDR3 is TGCAGCGTCCCCTTTGGCGGGAGATACAATGAGCAGTTCTTC. The genes are TRBV29-1 and TRBJ2-1, with 7 nucleotides matching TRBD2. CDR3 size: 14 residues. V trimming: 6 bases; J trimming: 4 bases; junction bases outside the gene matches: 9. Looked up from germline, CDR1 is SQVTM and CDR2 is ANQGSEA.

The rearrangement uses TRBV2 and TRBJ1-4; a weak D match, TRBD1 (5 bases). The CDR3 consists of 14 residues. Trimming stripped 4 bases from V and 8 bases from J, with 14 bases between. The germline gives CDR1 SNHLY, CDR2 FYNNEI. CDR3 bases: TGTGCCAGCAGTGGGGGGAGGGCCGGAGAAAAACTGTTTTTT. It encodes CASSGGRAGEKLFF.

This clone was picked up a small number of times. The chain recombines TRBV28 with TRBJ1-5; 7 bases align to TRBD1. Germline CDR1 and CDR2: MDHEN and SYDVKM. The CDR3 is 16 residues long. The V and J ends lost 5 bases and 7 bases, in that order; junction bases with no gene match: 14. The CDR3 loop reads CASSPGGGWQEQPQHF. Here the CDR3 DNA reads TGTGCCAGCAGTCCAGGGGGGGGGTGGCAGGAACAGCCCCAGCATTTT.

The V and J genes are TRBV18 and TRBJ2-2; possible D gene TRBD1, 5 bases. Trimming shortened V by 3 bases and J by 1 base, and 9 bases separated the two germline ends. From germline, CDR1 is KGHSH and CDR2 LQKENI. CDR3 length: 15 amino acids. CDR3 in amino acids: CASSPSDKNTGELFF. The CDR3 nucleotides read TGTGCCAGCTCACCTTCGGACAAGAACACCGGGGAGCTGTTTTTT.

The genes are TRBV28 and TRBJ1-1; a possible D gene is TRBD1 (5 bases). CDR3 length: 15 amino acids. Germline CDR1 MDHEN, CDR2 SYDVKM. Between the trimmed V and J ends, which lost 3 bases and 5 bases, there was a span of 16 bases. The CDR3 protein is CASSFGGGTGTEAFF. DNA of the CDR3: TGTGCCAGCAGTTTTGGGGGGGGGACGGGAACTGAAGCTTTCTTT.

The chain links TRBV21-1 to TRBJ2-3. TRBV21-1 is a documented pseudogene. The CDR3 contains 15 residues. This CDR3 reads CASSTTRPAMGTQYF. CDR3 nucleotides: TGTGCCAGCAGCACTACTCGCCCCGCCATGGGGACGCAGTATTTT.

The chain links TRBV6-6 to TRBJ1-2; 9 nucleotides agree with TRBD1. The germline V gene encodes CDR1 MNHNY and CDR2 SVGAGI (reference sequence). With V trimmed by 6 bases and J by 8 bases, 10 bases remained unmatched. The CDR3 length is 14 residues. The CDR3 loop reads CASSQGTGRSGYTF. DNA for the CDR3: TGTGCCAGCAGCCAAGGGACAGGGCGAAGCGGCTACACCTTC.

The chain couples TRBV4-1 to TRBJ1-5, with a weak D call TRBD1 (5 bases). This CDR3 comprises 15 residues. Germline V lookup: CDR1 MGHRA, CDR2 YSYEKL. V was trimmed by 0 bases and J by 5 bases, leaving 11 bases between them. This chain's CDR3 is CASSQDSRVDQPQHF. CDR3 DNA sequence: TGCGCCAGCAGCCAAGATTCCAGGGTAGATCAGCCCCAGCATTTT.

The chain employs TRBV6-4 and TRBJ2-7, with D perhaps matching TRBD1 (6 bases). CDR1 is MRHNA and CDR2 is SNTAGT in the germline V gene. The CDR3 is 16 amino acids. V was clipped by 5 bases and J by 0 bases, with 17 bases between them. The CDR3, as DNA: TGTGCCAGCAGTCGGGACATTCCACCTGTCTCCTACGAGCAGTACTTC. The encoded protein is CASSRDIPPVSYEQYF.

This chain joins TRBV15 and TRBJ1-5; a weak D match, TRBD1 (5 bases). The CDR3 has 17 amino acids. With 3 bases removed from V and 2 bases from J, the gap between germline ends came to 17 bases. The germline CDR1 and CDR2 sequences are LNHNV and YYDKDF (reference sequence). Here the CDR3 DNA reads TGTGCCACCAGCAGCAACTTTCAGGGAAGAGGCAATCAGCCCCAGCATTTT. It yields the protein CATSSNFQGRGNQPQHF.

Here the CDR3 DNA reads TGTGCCAGCAGCAGTGGAGGGCATAATTCACCCCTCCACTTT. It yields the protein CASSSGGHNSPLHF. The V and J genes are TRBV5-6 and TRBJ1-6; D is unclear. CDR3 length equals 14 residues. The V end lost 4 bases, the J end lost 5 bases, and 10 bases lay between the germline ends. CDR1 is SGHDT, CDR2 YYEEEE, per germline.

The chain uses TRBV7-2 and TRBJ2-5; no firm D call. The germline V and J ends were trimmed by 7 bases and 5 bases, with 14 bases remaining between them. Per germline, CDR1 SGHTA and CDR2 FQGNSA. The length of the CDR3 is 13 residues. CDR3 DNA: TGTGCCAGCACCCCGTCTCTCCGGGAGACCCAGTACTTC. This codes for CASTPSLRETQYF.

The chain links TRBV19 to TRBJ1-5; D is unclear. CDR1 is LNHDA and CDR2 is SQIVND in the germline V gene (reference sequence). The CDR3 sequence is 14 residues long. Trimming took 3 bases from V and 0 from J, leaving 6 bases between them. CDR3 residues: CASSMDDSNQPQHF. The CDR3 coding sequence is TGTGCCAGTAGTATGGACGATAGCAATCAGCCCCAGCATTTT. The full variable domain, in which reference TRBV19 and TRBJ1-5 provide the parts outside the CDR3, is DGGITQSPKYLFRKEGQNVTLSCEQNLNHDAMYWYRQDPGQGLRLIYYSQIVNDFQKGDIAEGYSVSREKKESFPLTVTSAQKNPTAFYLCASSMDDSNQPQHFGDGTRLSIL.

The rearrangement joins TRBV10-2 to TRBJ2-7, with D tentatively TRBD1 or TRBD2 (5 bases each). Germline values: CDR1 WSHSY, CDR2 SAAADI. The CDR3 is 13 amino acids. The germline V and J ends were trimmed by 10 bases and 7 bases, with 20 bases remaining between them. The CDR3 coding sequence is TGCGCCACCACCGGGACGAGCCTGGGGGAGCAGTACTTC. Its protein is CATTGTSLGEQYF.

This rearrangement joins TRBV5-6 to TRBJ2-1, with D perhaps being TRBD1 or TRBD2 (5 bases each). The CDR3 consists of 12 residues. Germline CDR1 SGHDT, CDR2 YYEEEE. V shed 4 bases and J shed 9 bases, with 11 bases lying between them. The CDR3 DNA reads TGTGCCAGCAGCATGGGGGTTGGTGAGCAGTTCTTC. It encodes CASSMGVGEQFF.

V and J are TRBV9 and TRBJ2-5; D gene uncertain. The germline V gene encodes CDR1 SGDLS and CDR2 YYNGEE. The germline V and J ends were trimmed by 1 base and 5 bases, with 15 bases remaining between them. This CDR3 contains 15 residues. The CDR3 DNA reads TGTGCCAGCAGCGTAATGAGGTCTCAATGTGAGACCCAGTACTTC. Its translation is CASSVMRSQCETQYF.

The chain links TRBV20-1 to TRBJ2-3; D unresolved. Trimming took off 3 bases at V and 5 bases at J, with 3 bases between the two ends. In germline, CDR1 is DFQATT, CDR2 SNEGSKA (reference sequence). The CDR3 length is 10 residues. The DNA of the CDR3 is TGCAGTGCTAGTAAAGATACGCAGTATTTT. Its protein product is CSASKDTQYF.

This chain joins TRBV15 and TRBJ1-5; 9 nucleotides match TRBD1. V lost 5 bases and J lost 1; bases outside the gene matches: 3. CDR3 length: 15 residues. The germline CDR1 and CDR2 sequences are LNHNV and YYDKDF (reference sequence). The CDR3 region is CATSLGQGSNQPQHF. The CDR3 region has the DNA TGTGCCACCAGCCTGGGACAGGGAAGCAATCAGCCCCAGCATTTT.

The CDR3 DNA is TGTGCCAGCAGACCGGAGGGGGGGCCCTATAATGAAAAACTGTTTTTT. It encodes CASRPEGGPYNEKLFF. This chain links TRBV28 with TRBJ1-4, with D perhaps TRBD1 (6 bases). The germline CDR1 and CDR2 sequences are MDHEN and SYDVKM. The CDR3 is 16 amino acids. V lost 6 bases to trimming and J lost 4 bases, with 18 bases between them. Complete variable domain (other parts from reference TRBV28 and TRBJ1-4): DVKVTQSSRYLVKRTGEKVFLECVQDMDHENMFWYRQDPGLGLRLIYFSYDVKMKEKGDIPEGYSVSREKKERFSLILESASTNQTSMYLCASRPEGGPYNEKLFFGSGTQLSVL.

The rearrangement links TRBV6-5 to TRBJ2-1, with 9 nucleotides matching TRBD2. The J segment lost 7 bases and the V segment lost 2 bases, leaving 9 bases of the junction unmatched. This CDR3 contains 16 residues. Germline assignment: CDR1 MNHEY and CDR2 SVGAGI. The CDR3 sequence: CASSYGVSGSRNEQFF. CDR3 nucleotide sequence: TGTGCCAGCAGTTACGGTGTTAGCGGGAGTCGGAATGAGCAGTTCTTC.

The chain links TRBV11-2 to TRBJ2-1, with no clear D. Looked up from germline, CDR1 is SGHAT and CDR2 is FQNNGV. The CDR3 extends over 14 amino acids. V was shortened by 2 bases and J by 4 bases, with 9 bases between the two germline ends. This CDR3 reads CASSLSGVYNEQFF. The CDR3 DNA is TGTGCCAGCAGCTTAAGTGGCGTGTACAATGAGCAGTTCTTC.

The chain's CDR3 is CASSPNPVGYSNQPQHF. The CDR3 nucleotides read TGTGCCAGCAGCCCCAACCCTGTCGGATATAGCAATCAGCCCCAGCATTTT. The chain recombines TRBV7-3 with TRBJ1-5; D call uncertain. Trimming cost V 5 bases and J 0 bases, with 17 bases left between them. The CDR3 has 17 amino acids. Germline assignment: CDR1 SGHTA and CDR2 FQGTGA.